The text below deals with one TCR beta chain. No antigen is known for it. The source of the sample is a study of T-cell memory formation after mild COVID-19. CDR1 and CDR2 (germline): MNHEY, SVGAGI. Trimming stripped 4 bases from V and 2 bases from J, with 15 bases between. The CDR3 loop spans 16 amino acids. Findings and limits, study-wide: Chiefly within CM and EM were the contracting CD4+ clones; CD8+ ones were within EMRA.

TCRdb processed the 5' RACE reads anew with MiXCR; each CDR3 protein has one entry. Here the sample spans about 150,000 distinct CDR3 sequences, approximately 21% being singletons. The sequence was collected from an adult woman who had mild COVID-19 (a few samples of this study predate the infection). Cell type and time point are not known. The V and J genes are TRBV6-5 and TRBJ1-3; D call uncertain. The specimen was PBMCs or a T cell subset sorted from them (not recorded which). The CDR3 DNA sequence: TGTGCCAGCAGTTCTACGTATTCCGGGCCTGGAAACACCATATATTTT. This gives the protein CASSSTYSGPGNTIYF.